The rows below give T cell receptor beta chains drawn from one sample of a study of blood T cells in healthy people across ages. One entry per CDR3 protein results from TCRdb running MiXCR on the 5' RACE reads. This sample yields over 600,000 distinct CDR3 sequences, of which 56% are seen a single time; about 26% belongs to the top ten. Input material: blood. The receptors come from a man aged 40-49 years in good health. CDR3s include the opening cysteine and the closing phenylalanine or tryptophan. The order of the fields is D gene, J gene, V gene, clone size, CDR3 protein, CDR3 DNA. A D gene is named only where the DNA matches it firmly. Rows give clone size only sometimes, using once, few, many, or a class for an expanded clone.

D: TRBD2; J: TRBJ2-7; V: TRBV6-5; size: once; CDR3: CASRSSGRISYEQYF; DNA: TGTGCCAGCAGAAGCAGCGGGAGGATCTCCTACGAGCAGTACTTC
D: TRBD2; J: TRBJ2-6; V: TRBV15; size: -; CDR3: CTTSRETSGGFLTF; DNA: TGTACCACCAGCAGAGAAACTAGCGGGGGGTTCCTGACTTTC
D: -; J: TRBJ2-5; V: TRBV20-1; size: once; CDR3: CSARDSGTAQETQYF; DNA: TGCAGTGCTAGAGATTCGGGGACGGCTCAAGAGACCCAGTACTTC
D: TRBD2; J: TRBJ2-7; V: TRBV11-3; size: -; CDR3: CASSPGEGFMDEQYF; DNA: TGTGCCAGCAGCCCCGGGGAGGGTTTCATGGACGAGCAGTACTTC
D: -; J: TRBJ1-2; V: TRBV6-1; size: -; CDR3: CASSESLLANYGYTF; DNA: TGTGCCAGCAGTGAAAGTTTGTTAGCTAACTATGGCTACACCTTC
D: TRBD2; J: TRBJ2-4; V: TRBV7-2; size: -; CDR3: CASSFSGRGTRNIQYF; DNA: TGTGCCAGCAGCTTCAGCGGGAGAGGAACGAGAAACATTCAGTACTTC
D: -; J: TRBJ1-1; V: TRBV27; size: -; CDR3: CASRAQGLNTEAFF; DNA: TGTGCCAGCAGAGCCCAGGGGTTGAACACTGAAGCTTTCTTT
D: TRBD2; J: TRBJ2-3; V: TRBV29-1; size: -; CDR3: CSVAGGLAVSADTQYF; DNA: TGCAGCGTCGCCGGGGGTCTAGCGGTCTCCGCAGATACGCAGTATTTT
D: -; J: TRBJ1-5; V: TRBV12-3/TRBV12-4; size: once; CDR3: CASSAPRTALSQPQHF; DNA: TGTGCCAGCAGTGCTCCGAGGACAGCCCTAAGTCAGCCCCAGCATTTT
D: TRBD2; J: TRBJ2-7; V: TRBV11-1; size: few; CDR3: CASSFGLAETYEQYF; DNA: TGTGCCAGCAGCTTCGGTCTAGCGGAGACCTACGAGCAGTACTTC
D: TRBD1; J: TRBJ1-6; V: TRBV5-1; size: -; CDR3: CASSSSWTGDNGSPLHF; DNA: TGCGCCAGCAGCTCTAGTTGGACAGGGGATAATGGTTCACCCCTCCACTTT
D: -; J: TRBJ2-3; V: TRBV4-1; size: -; CDR3: CASSHDVTDTQYF; DNA: TGCGCCAGCAGCCACGATGTCACAGATACGCAGTATTTT
D: -; J: TRBJ1-6; V: TRBV6-5; size: -; CDR3: CASSLDGTLSSYNSPLHF; DNA: TGTGCCAGCAGTTTGGACGGAACCTTAAGCTCCTATAATTCACCCCTCCACTTT
D: TRBD1; J: TRBJ2-5; V: TRBV4-3; size: -; CDR3: CASSQNRQGAGETQYF; DNA: TGCGCCAGCAGCCAAAATAGGCAGGGGGCCGGAGAGACCCAGTACTTC
D: TRBD2; J: TRBJ2-3; V: TRBV7-9; size: -; CDR3: CASRRGGERTQYF; DNA: TGTGCCAGCAGAAGGGGAGGGGAAAGGACGCAGTATTTT
D: -; J: TRBJ1-1; V: TRBV4-2; size: -; CDR3: CASSRQNTEAFF; DNA: TGTGCCAGCAGCCGACAGAACACTGAAGCTTTCTTT
D: -; J: TRBJ1-6; V: TRBV7-2; size: -; CDR3: CASSIPSDSPLHF; DNA: TGTGCCAGCAGCATCCCATCGGATTCACCCCTCCACTTT
D: -; J: TRBJ2-3; V: TRBV12-3/TRBV12-4; size: -; CDR3: CASSTTHSTDTQYF; DNA: TGTGCCAGCAGTACGACTCATTCAACAGATACGCAGTATTTT
D: -; J: TRBJ2-7; V: TRBV7-2; size: -; CDR3: CASSFPTYEQYF; DNA: TGTGCCAGCAGCTTTCCCACCTACGAGCAGTACTTC
D: -; J: TRBJ1-6; V: TRBV30; size: -; CDR3: CAWSVGSPFSPLHF; DNA: TGTGCCTGGAGTGTCGGCAGCCCCTTTTCACCCCTCCACTTT
D: -; J: TRBJ1-2; V: TRBV28; size: -; CDR3: CASSRRQQYGYTF; DNA: TGTGCCAGCAGTCGTCGACAGCAGTATGGCTACACCTTC
D: TRBD1; J: TRBJ2-7; V: TRBV25-1; size: -; CDR3: CASSGLLDGTGSNEQYF; DNA: TGTGCCAGCAGTGGCTTGTTGGATGGGACAGGCTCCAATGAGCAGTACTTC
D: -; J: TRBJ2-3; V: TRBV20-1; size: -; CDR3: CSARMADTQYF; DNA: TGCAGTGCTAGAATGGCAGATACGCAGTATTTT
D: TRBD1; J: TRBJ2-7; V: TRBV29-1; size: -; CDR3: CSVGQGGSIYEQYF; DNA: TGCAGCGTTGGACAGGGGGGGAGTATCTACGAGCAGTACTTC
D: TRBD1; J: TRBJ1-4; V: TRBV20-1; size: -; CDR3: CSARTGLLEKLFF; DNA: TGCAGTGCTCGGACAGGGCTGTTGGAAAAACTGTTTTTT
D: -; J: TRBJ1-1; V: TRBV3-1; size: -; CDR3: CASSQDLSGTEAFF; DNA: TGTGCCAGCAGCCAAGATCTCTCGGGGACTGAAGCTTTCTTT
D: TRBD1; J: TRBJ2-3; V: TRBV7-2; size: -; CDR3: CASSQGQGGTPSTDTQYF; DNA: TGTGCCAGCAGCCAAGGACAGGGAGGAACCCCTAGTACAGATACGCAGTATTTT
D: -; J: TRBJ1-2; V: TRBV29-1; size: few; CDR3: CSVEAPVYGYTF; DNA: TGCAGCGTTGAGGCCCCAGTCTATGGCTACACCTTC
D: -; J: TRBJ2-7; V: TRBV21-1; size: -; CDR3: CASSKLRTSGTYEQYF; DNA: TGTGCCAGCAGCAAGCTTAGGACTAGCGGGACCTACGAGCAGTACTTC
D: -; J: TRBJ2-6; V: TRBV6-2/TRBV6-3; size: -; CDR3: CASSYSRLRTEHQGANVLTF; DNA: TGTGCCAGCAGTTACTCGCGGCTTAGAACTGAGCACCAGGGGGCCAACGTCCTGACTTTC
D: TRBD2; J: TRBJ2-1; V: TRBV28; size: -; CDR3: CASSWGSGRAPYNEQFF; DNA: TGTGCCAGCAGTTGGGGTAGCGGGAGGGCGCCATACAATGAGCAGTTCTTC
D: -; J: TRBJ2-4; V: TRBV21-1; size: -; CDR3: CASVKQAELAKNIQYF; DNA: TGTGCCAGCGTTAAGCAGGCTGAACTAGCCAAAAACATTCAGTACTTC
D: -; J: TRBJ2-1; V: TRBV6-1; size: few; CDR3: CASRKDSEQFF; DNA: TGTGCCAGCAGGAAGGACAGTGAGCAGTTCTTC
D: -; J: TRBJ2-5; V: TRBV5-5; size: -; CDR3: CASSREDGTAKRTQYF; DNA: TGTGCCAGCAGCAGGGAGGACGGGACAGCCAAGAGGACCCAGTACTTC
D: -; J: TRBJ2-7; V: TRBV6-1; size: -; CDR3: CASSADQGSGPSYEQYF; DNA: TGTGCCAGCAGTGCCGACCAGGGGAGTGGACCGAGCTACGAGCAGTACTTC
D: -; J: TRBJ2-1; V: TRBV6-1; size: -; CDR3: CASSESPGRQYPNEQFF; DNA: TGTGCCAGCAGTGAAAGCCCTGGGCGACAGTATCCCAATGAGCAGTTCTTC
D: -; J: TRBJ2-1; V: TRBV3-1; size: few; CDR3: CASSQDDSYNEQFF; DNA: TGTGCCAGCAGCCAAGATGACAGTTACAATGAGCAGTTCTTC
D: -; J: TRBJ2-7; V: TRBV18; size: -; CDR3: CASSPNIAGLTDEQYF; DNA: TGTGCCAGCTCACCAAATATTGCGGGATTAACGGACGAGCAGTACTTC
D: -; J: TRBJ2-5; V: TRBV5-1; size: few; CDR3: CASSFLPGGAQETQYF; DNA: TGCGCCAGCAGCTTCCTGCCAGGCGGAGCTCAAGAGACCCAGTACTTC
D: -; J: TRBJ1-1; V: TRBV27; size: -; CDR3: CASSGQGTEAFF; DNA: TGTGCCAGCAGTGGTCAGGGGACAGAAGCTTTCTTT
D: TRBD2; J: TRBJ2-1; V: TRBV12-3/TRBV12-4; size: few; CDR3: CAVRLAAGDEQFF; DNA: TGTGCCGTCAGACTAGCGGCAGGCGATGAGCAGTTCTTC
D: TRBD1; J: TRBJ2-7; V: TRBV7-3; size: few; CDR3: CASSIQGGSYEQYF; DNA: TGTGCCAGCAGTATACAGGGGGGCTCCTACGAGCAGTACTTC
D: TRBD2; J: TRBJ2-1; V: TRBV29-1; size: few; CDR3: CSEKLAGGYNEQFF; DNA: TGCAGCGAGAAACTAGCGGGGGGTTACAATGAGCAGTTCTTC
D: -; J: TRBJ1-4; V: TRBV4-2; size: -; CDR3: CASSQDPKQRKNEKLFF; DNA: TGTGCCAGCAGCCAAGATCCCAAACAGAGGAAGAATGAAAAACTGTTTTTT
D: -; J: TRBJ1-1; V: TRBV28; size: -; CDR3: CASTVGGKGTEAFF; DNA: TGTGCCAGCACGGTAGGGGGGAAAGGCACTGAAGCTTTCTTT
D: -; J: TRBJ1-4; V: TRBV2; size: -; CDR3: CASWRLTGRDEILFF; DNA: TGTGCCAGCTGGAGACTTACAGGGAGAGACGAAATACTGTTTTTT
D: TRBD2; J: TRBJ2-2; V: TRBV7-9; size: -; CDR3: CASSGRSGSSSGELFF; DNA: TGTGCCAGCAGCGGGAGGAGCGGGAGTTCCTCCGGGGAGCTGTTTTTT